A selection of T cell receptor beta chains follows, all from one sample in a study of blood T cell repertoires in COVID-19. The repertoire was sequenced with immunoSEQ multiplex PCR; TCRdb's copy has only in-frame clones and lacks some. There are 150,000 to 200,000 clones in the sample; approximately 93% occur only once, and just under 2% lies in the top ten. The sequencing sample was made of peripheral blood. The origin of the receptors is an older woman with COVID-19, enrolled during active disease. The CDR3 runs from the conserved cysteine through the conserved F or W. A D gene is named only where the DNA matches it firmly. Clone sizes are given selectively: once, few, many, or a class where the clone is expanded.

abundance: -
d_gene: TRBD1
j_gene: TRBJ2-1
v_gene: TRBV27
CDR3aa: CASSRPGTGEQFF
CDR3nt: TGTGCCAGCAGTCGACCCGGGACAGGGGAGCAGTTCTTC

abundance: once
d_gene: TRBD1
j_gene: TRBJ1-2
v_gene: TRBV18
CDR3aa: CASSPTTGQGYGYTF
CDR3nt: TGTGCCAGCTCACCAACAACGGGACAGGGCTATGGCTACACCTTC

abundance: -
d_gene: TRBD2
j_gene: TRBJ2-5
v_gene: TRBV3-1/TRBV3-2
CDR3aa: CASSQEGLATYF
CDR3nt: TGTGCCAGCAGCCAGGAGGGACTAGCGACCTACTTC

abundance: -
d_gene: -
j_gene: TRBJ1-3
v_gene: TRBV7-2
CDR3aa: CASSQSPLPSSGNTIYF
CDR3nt: TGTGCCAGCAGTCAATCCCCTCTCCCTAGTTCAGGAAACACCATATATTTT

abundance: -
d_gene: -
j_gene: TRBJ2-6
v_gene: TRBV5-4
CDR3aa: CASSLQLAGAGANVLTF
CDR3nt: TGTGCCAGCAGCTTGCAGCTGGCGGGGGCGGGGGCCAACGTCCTGACTTTC

abundance: -
d_gene: -
j_gene: TRBJ2-5
v_gene: TRBV9
CDR3aa: CASSVNPGQETQYF
CDR3nt: TGTGCCAGCAGCGTAAACCCGGGCCAAGAGACCCAGTACTTC

abundance: -
d_gene: TRBD1
j_gene: TRBJ1-4
v_gene: TRBV6-5
CDR3aa: CASTGTGGREKLFF
CDR3nt: TGTGCCAGCACCGGAACAGGGGGTAGAGAAAAACTGTTTTTT

abundance: -
d_gene: TRBD1
j_gene: TRBJ2-7
v_gene: TRBV7-9
CDR3aa: CASSHPGTGGYEQYF
CDR3nt: TGTGCCAGCAGCCACCCCGGGACAGGGGGCTACGAGCAGTACTTC

abundance: -
d_gene: -
j_gene: TRBJ1-5
v_gene: TRBV5-1
CDR3aa: CASSLRPGYSNQPQHF
CDR3nt: TGCGCCAGCAGCTTGAGGCCAGGGTATAGCAATCAGCCCCAGCATTTT

abundance: -
d_gene: -
j_gene: TRBJ2-7
v_gene: TRBV11-2
CDR3aa: CASSLSGNEQYF
CDR3nt: TGTGCCAGCAGCTTATCGGGGAACGAGCAGTACTTC

abundance: -
d_gene: -
j_gene: TRBJ2-1
v_gene: TRBV6-4
CDR3aa: CASSDSGRGDEQFF
CDR3nt: TGTGCCAGCAGTGACTCGGGCAGGGGGGATGAGCAGTTCTTC

abundance: -
d_gene: TRBD1
j_gene: TRBJ1-3
v_gene: TRBV19
CDR3aa: CASSAGQAFSGNTIYF
CDR3nt: TGTGCCAGTAGTGCGGGACAGGCATTCTCTGGAAACACCATATATTTT

abundance: -
d_gene: -
j_gene: TRBJ1-2
v_gene: TRBV4-3
CDR3aa: CASSQDREVVYGYTF
CDR3nt: TGCGCCAGCAGCCAAGATCGCGAGGTTGTCTATGGCTACACCTTC

abundance: -
d_gene: -
j_gene: TRBJ1-2
v_gene: TRBV7-8
CDR3aa: CASSQGVDYGYTF
CDR3nt: TGTGCCAGCAGCCAAGGGGTGGACTATGGCTACACCTTC

abundance: -
d_gene: TRBD1
j_gene: TRBJ1-2
v_gene: TRBV5-8
CDR3aa: CASREPGTGEIYGYTF
CDR3nt: TGTGCCAGCAGGGAACCCGGGACAGGGGAAATCTATGGCTACACCTTC

abundance: -
d_gene: -
j_gene: TRBJ2-2
v_gene: TRBV6-2/TRBV6-3
CDR3aa: CASSYAGPAPTGELFF
CDR3nt: TGTGCCAGCAGTTACGCGGGCCCCGCGCCCACCGGGGAGCTGTTTTTT

abundance: once
d_gene: -
j_gene: TRBJ1-5
v_gene: TRBV5-1
CDR3aa: CASSFEGDDDQPQHF
CDR3nt: TGCGCCAGCAGCTTCGAGGGAGACGATGATCAGCCCCAGCATTTT

abundance: -
d_gene: TRBD1
j_gene: TRBJ1-6
v_gene: TRBV27
CDR3aa: CASSPGQGNSPLHF
CDR3nt: TGTGCCAGCAGTCCTGGACAGGGGAATTCACCCCTCCACTTT

abundance: -
d_gene: -
j_gene: TRBJ1-5
v_gene: TRBV7-9
CDR3aa: CASSLGGQGNQPQHF
CDR3nt: TGTGCCAGCAGCTTAGGGGGACAAGGCAATCAGCCCCAGCATTTT

abundance: -
d_gene: -
j_gene: TRBJ1-2
v_gene: TRBV4-3
CDR3aa: CASRPGTAGGYTF
CDR3nt: TGCGCCAGCAGACCCGGGACGGCGGGAGGCTACACCTTC

abundance: -
d_gene: -
j_gene: TRBJ1-5
v_gene: TRBV7-2
CDR3aa: CASSLVRERAQPQHF
CDR3nt: TGTGCCAGCAGCTTAGTTAGGGAGAGGGCTCAGCCCCAGCATTTT

abundance: -
d_gene: -
j_gene: TRBJ2-3
v_gene: TRBV5-6
CDR3aa: CASSLSQRASTDTQYF
CDR3nt: TGTGCCAGCAGCTTGTCCCAGCGGGCGAGCACAGATACGCAGTATTTT

abundance: -
d_gene: TRBD2
j_gene: TRBJ2-1
v_gene: TRBV19
CDR3aa: CASSIPGTRDEQFF
CDR3nt: TGTGCCAGTAGTATTCCCGGGACTAGAGATGAGCAGTTCTTC

abundance: -
d_gene: -
j_gene: TRBJ1-1
v_gene: TRBV27
CDR3aa: CASSKYLNTEAFF
CDR3nt: TGTGCCAGCAGTAAGTACTTGAACACTGAAGCTTTCTTT

abundance: -
d_gene: -
j_gene: TRBJ1-6
v_gene: TRBV11-1
CDR3aa: CASSLRGGNSPLHF
CDR3nt: TGTGCCAGCAGCTTAAGGGGGGGTAATTCACCCCTCCACTTT

abundance: -
d_gene: TRBD1
j_gene: TRBJ1-6
v_gene: TRBV7-2
CDR3aa: CASRPRTGVHRADNSPLHF
CDR3nt: TGTGCCAGCAGACCTCGGACAGGGGTACATAGGGCGGATAATTCACCCCTCCACTTT

abundance: -
d_gene: -
j_gene: TRBJ2-3
v_gene: TRBV9
CDR3aa: CASSLISGEDTQYF
CDR3nt: TGTGCCAGCAGCCTCATATCAGGGGAAGATACGCAGTATTTT

abundance: -
d_gene: -
j_gene: TRBJ1-2
v_gene: TRBV10-3
CDR3aa: CAIRKQGNGYTF
CDR3nt: TGTGCCATCAGGAAGCAGGGGAACGGCTACACCTTC

abundance: few
d_gene: -
j_gene: TRBJ1-3
v_gene: TRBV19
CDR3aa: CASRGLESGNTIYF
CDR3nt: TGTGCCAGTAGGGGACTGGAGTCTGGAAACACCATATATTTT

abundance: -
d_gene: -
j_gene: TRBJ2-7
v_gene: TRBV5-1
CDR3aa: CASSPGLYEQYF
CDR3nt: TGCGCCAGCAGCCCGGGTTTGTACGAGCAGTACTTC

abundance: -
d_gene: TRBD2
j_gene: TRBJ2-2
v_gene: TRBV6-2/TRBV6-3
CDR3aa: CASSRLAGNTGELFF
CDR3nt: TGTGCCAGCAGCCGACTAGCGGGGAACACCGGGGAGCTGTTTTTT

abundance: -
d_gene: TRBD1
j_gene: TRBJ1-2
v_gene: TRBV29-1
CDR3aa: CSVRQGVNYGYTF
CDR3nt: TGCAGCGTTCGACAGGGGGTTAACTATGGCTACACCTTC